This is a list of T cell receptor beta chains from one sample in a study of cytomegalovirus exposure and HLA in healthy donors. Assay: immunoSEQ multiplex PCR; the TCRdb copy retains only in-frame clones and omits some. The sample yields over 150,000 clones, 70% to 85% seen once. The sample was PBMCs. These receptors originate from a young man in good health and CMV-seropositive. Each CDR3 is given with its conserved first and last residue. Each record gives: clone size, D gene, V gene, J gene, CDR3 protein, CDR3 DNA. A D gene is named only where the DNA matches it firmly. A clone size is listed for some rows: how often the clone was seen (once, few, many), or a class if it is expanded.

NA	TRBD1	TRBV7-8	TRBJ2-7	CASSWTGSYEQYF	TGTGCCAGCAGCTGGACAGGGTCCTACGAGCAGTACTTC
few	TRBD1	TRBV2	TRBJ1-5	CASTSGTGDNQPQHF	TGTGCCAGCACGTCTGGGACAGGGGACAATCAGCCCCAGCATTTT
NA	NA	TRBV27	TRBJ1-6	CASSNRVLNSPLHF	TGTGCCAGCAGTAACAGGGTACTGAATTCACCCCTCCACTTT
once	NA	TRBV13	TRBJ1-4	CASSARVSNEKLFF	TGTGCCAGCAGCGCCAGGGTTTCTAATGAAAAACTGTTTTTT
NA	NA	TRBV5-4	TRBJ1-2	CASSLSGGEDGYTF	TGTGCCAGCAGCTTATCGGGAGGAGAGGATGGCTACACCTTC
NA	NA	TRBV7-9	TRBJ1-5	CASSMTANQPQHF	TGTGCCAGCAGCATGACAGCGAATCAGCCCCAGCATTTT
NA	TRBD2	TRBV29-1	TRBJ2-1	CSAAGLAGGFSYNEQFF	TGCAGCGCCGCGGGACTAGCGGGGGGATTCTCCTACAATGAGCAGTTCTTC
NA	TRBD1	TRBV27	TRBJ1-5	CASSFNRGSNQPQHF	TGTGCCAGCAGTTTTAACAGGGGAAGCAATCAGCCCCAGCATTTT
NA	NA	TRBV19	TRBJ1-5	CATTGSSYSNQPQHF	TGTGCCACTACCGGGAGTTCCTATAGCAATCAGCCCCAGCATTTT
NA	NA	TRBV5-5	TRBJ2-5	CASARTLRGQETQYF	TGTGCCAGCGCTAGGACACTGCGGGGCCAAGAGACCCAGTACTTC
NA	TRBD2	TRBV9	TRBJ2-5	CASSAKRGDGETQYF	TGTGCCAGCAGCGCGAAGCGGGGGGATGGGGAGACCCAGTACTTC
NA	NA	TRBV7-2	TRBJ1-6	CASSTPPLPYYNSPLHF	TGTGCCAGCAGCACCCCGCCCCTTCCCTACTATAATTCACCCCTCCACTTT
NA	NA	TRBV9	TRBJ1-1	CASSSQGNTEAFF	TGTGCCAGCAGCTCACAGGGTAACACTGAAGCTTTCTTT
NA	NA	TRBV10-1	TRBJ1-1	CASSTGTNTEAFF	TGCGCCAGCAGTACAGGGACGAACACTGAAGCTTTCTTT
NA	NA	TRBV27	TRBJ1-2	CASSPTYREKDGYTF	TGTGCCAGCAGTCCCACCTACAGGGAGAAGGATGGCTACACCTTC
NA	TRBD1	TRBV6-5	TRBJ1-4	CASSSQGRTNEKLFF	TGTGCCAGCAGCTCACAGGGGAGGACTAATGAAAAACTGTTTTTT
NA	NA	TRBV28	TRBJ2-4	CASIGNKNIQYF	TGTGCCAGCATCGGGAACAAAAACATTCAGTACTTC
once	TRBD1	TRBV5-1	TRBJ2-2	CASSTGQGAVTGELFF	TGCGCCAGCAGCACAGGACAGGGGGCGGTCACCGGGGAGCTGTTTTTT
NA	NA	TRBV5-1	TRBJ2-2	CASSLQIRGNTGELFF	TGCGCCAGCAGCTTGCAAATACGGGGAAACACCGGGGAGCTGTTTTTT
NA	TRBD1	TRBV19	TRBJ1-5	CASTRQGSEPQHF	TGTGCCAGTACTCGACAGGGGTCGGAACCCCAGCATTTT